These T cell receptor beta chains were read from a single sample in a study of metastatic and nonmetastatic thyroid tumors. With MiXCR, TCRdb called clones anew from the PCR reads. The sample has about 38,000 clones, roughly a quarter seen once. Specimen: blood. These receptor sequences come from a female donor with papillary thyroid cancer or a benign thyroid nodule (not recorded which). Some clones in this sample may be carry-over from other donors' samples. Both conserved end residues are part of each CDR3. D genes are given only for firm matches. Some rows mark clone size as missing; the rest say once, few, many or name a class of expanded clone.

TGCGCCAGCAGCTACGGGACTAGCAGGTCTAATGAGCAGTTCTTC,CASSYGTSRSNEQFF,TRBJ2-1,TRBV5-1,many,TRBD2
TGCGCCAGCAGCTTGGACTCCTACGGGGGTTTGAATGGCTACACCTTC,CASSLDSYGGLNGYTF,TRBJ1-2,TRBV5-1,many,NA
TGTGCCAGCAGCCGCTCGGGACAGCACAATCAGCCCCAGCATTTT,CASSRSGQHNQPQHF,TRBJ1-5,TRBV14,many,TRBD1
TGTGCCAGCAGCGTTCCAGGGAATGTGAACACTGAAGCTTTCTTT,CASSVPGNVNTEAFF,TRBJ1-1,TRBV7-9,many,NA
TGTGCCAGCAGCTCGGATGGATCACCCGGCTACGAGCAGTACTTC,CASSSDGSPGYEQYF,TRBJ2-7,TRBV13,few,NA
TGTGCCAGCAGTTTGACCGGAATTGCCCCCTACGAGCAGTACTTC,CASSLTGIAPYEQYF,TRBJ2-7,TRBV28,few,NA
TGCAGTGCTAGTAGCCACGGGACCACAGATGTTGTCTACACCTTC,CSASSHGTTDVVYTF,TRBJ1-2,TRBV20-1,NA,NA
TGTGCCAGCTTTTGGACAGAGGGTAGGTACGAGCAGTACTTC,CASFWTEGRYEQYF,TRBJ2-7,TRBV19,few,NA
TGTGCCAGCAGTTTATTCTCTCTCGGGGGGACCCAGTACTTC,CASSLFSLGGTQYF,TRBJ2-5,TRBV28,few,NA
TGTGCCAGCAGCCAATTCCCTAGTGGGATCACAGATACGCAGTATTTT,CASSQFPSGITDTQYF,TRBJ2-3,TRBV3-1,NA,NA
TGTGCCATCATCTTAGGACAGGGTGGGGAAAAACTGGTTTTT,CAIILGQGGEKLVF,TRBJ1-4,TRBV28,few,TRBD1
TGTGCCAGCAGCGTAGGGGCGGGGGGGCCAGGAGATACGCAGTATTTT,CASSVGAGGPGDTQYF,TRBJ2-3,TRBV9,many,TRBD2
TGCAGTGCTAGAGATACCAGGGGGCTTGGCAATCAGCCCCAGCATTTT,CSARDTRGLGNQPQHF,TRBJ1-5,TRBV20-1,many,TRBD1
TGTGCCAGCAGTTTTCAACAGAAGAACACTGAAGCTTTCTTT,CASSFQQKNTEAFF,TRBJ1-1,TRBV12-3/TRBV12-4,many,NA
TGTGCCAGCAGCATCCAGGGGAATGAGCAGTTCTTC,CASSIQGNEQFF,TRBJ2-1,TRBV11-1,NA,NA
TGTGCCAGCTCACCGAACCCCAGCTCAGACGCTTTCTTT,CASSPNPSSDAFF,TRBJ1-1,TRBV18,many,NA
TGTGCCAGCAGCTTAGATCTAGCGGGGGGGAACACCGGGGAGCTGTTTTTT,CASSLDLAGGNTGELFF,TRBJ2-2,TRBV11-2,many,TRBD2
TGTGCCAGCAGCTTAAGTGCGGGAGATAGGTACGAGCAGTACTTC,CASSLSAGDRYEQYF,TRBJ2-7,TRBV11-2,NA,TRBD2
TGTGCCAGCATTTCCGACAAGGTAAACACCATATATTTT,CASISDKVNTIYF,TRBJ1-3,TRBV2,few,NA
TGTGCCAGCAGTTCGGGGACAGGGGCCTTCTACGAGCAGTACTTC,CASSSGTGAFYEQYF,TRBJ2-7,TRBV28,few,TRBD1
TGTGCCAGCAGTGAAAGTGCGGGAGTTCGCACCGGGGAGCTGTTTTTT,CASSESAGVRTGELFF,TRBJ2-2,TRBV6-1,medium-sized,TRBD2
TGTGCCAGCAGCTCGAAGCGGGGGGGCACAGATACGCAGTATTTT,CASSSKRGGTDTQYF,TRBJ2-3,TRBV11-1,many,TRBD2
TGCAGTGCTAGAGATCGGGGACAGGGGTCCGGATATGGCTACACCTTC,CSARDRGQGSGYGYTF,TRBJ1-2,TRBV20-1,many,TRBD1
TGTGCCAGCAGCTTAGCGCTGAACACCGGGGAGCTGTTTTTT,CASSLALNTGELFF,TRBJ2-2,TRBV7-3,many,NA
TGTGCCAGTAGTATGCTGTCAGGCGGTCAGCCCCAGCATTTT,CASSMLSGGQPQHF,TRBJ1-5,TRBV19,many,NA
TGCAGTGCTAGAGTCGGGGGGGGCACCACGAGCGCAGGGTCGGGGGACACCTACGAGCAGTACTTC,CSARVGGGTTSAGSGDTYEQYF,TRBJ2-7,TRBV20-1,NA,TRBD2
TGTGCCAGCAGTTTGGTAACTTCGAGAGGCTACACCTTC,CASSLVTSRGYTF,TRBJ1-2,TRBV28,few,NA
TGTGCCAGCAGCTTAAGCACTAGCGGGGGCTACGAGCAGTACTTC,CASSLSTSGGYEQYF,TRBJ2-7,TRBV7-2,once,TRBD2
TGTGCCAGCAGTGAAGGACTAGCGGGAAGTAATGAGCAGTTCTTC,CASSEGLAGSNEQFF,TRBJ2-1,TRBV6-1,medium-sized,TRBD2
TGTGCCAGCAGCCCCCGGGAAAGGGCCAATGAGCAGTTCTTC,CASSPRERANEQFF,TRBJ2-1,TRBV7-2,once,NA
TGTGCCAGCAGTTTCAGAGCTCGTAGATACAACACCGGGGAGCTGTTTTTT,CASSFRARRYNTGELFF,TRBJ2-2,TRBV28,many,NA
TGCGCCAGCAGCCAAGGGGCAGGGTCGGGAGAGACCCAGTACTTC,CASSQGAGSGETQYF,TRBJ2-5,TRBV4-3,many,NA
TGTGCCAGCAGTCTAAGGCTACAGGGTGGCGAAGCTTTCTTT,CASSLRLQGGEAFF,TRBJ1-1,TRBV11-2,few,NA
TGTGCCAGCAGCCTATTTAGCGGGAGGGCCTACGAGCAGTACTTC,CASSLFSGRAYEQYF,TRBJ2-7,TRBV11-2,once,TRBD2
TGTGCCAGCAGCGACGGGACATGGGACTACGAGCAGTACTTC,CASSDGTWDYEQYF,TRBJ2-7,TRBV9,NA,NA
TGTGCCAGCAGTGACCCGACAGGGGACCCCAACGAGCAGTACTTC,CASSDPTGDPNEQYF,TRBJ2-7,TRBV28,many,TRBD1
TGTGCCTGGAGAGAATTAGGCACAAACGGGGACCAGTACTTC,CAWRELGTNGDQYF,TRBJ2-5,TRBV30,NA,NA
TGTGCCAGCAGTTCGGGGTTTGAAAAACTGTTTTTT,CASSSGFEKLFF,TRBJ1-4,TRBV28,NA,NA
TGCGCCAGCAGCTTGGCAGTAGGAAACACCATATATTTT,CASSLAVGNTIYF,TRBJ1-3,TRBV5-1,NA,NA
TGTGCCAGCAGCTTAGGAGGGACAGGGGAATCCGGGGCCAACGTCCTGACTTTC,CASSLGGTGESGANVLTF,TRBJ2-6,TRBV11-2,NA,TRBD1
TGTGCCAGCAGCCATTCAACCGACAGTAACACCGGGGAGCTGTTTTTT,CASSHSTDSNTGELFF,TRBJ2-2,TRBV4-2,few,NA
TGTGCCAGCAGTGTACAGGGGGCTGGCACAGATACGCAGTATTTT,CASSVQGAGTDTQYF,TRBJ2-3,TRBV6-1,NA,TRBD1
TGTGCAACCAGCAGAGAGGGCAGGGGGCGGTGGAACGGGGAGCTGTTTTTT,CATSREGRGRWNGELFF,TRBJ2-2,TRBV15,few,TRBD1
TGTGCCCGCGGACAGGGGAATCTTGTCGGGGAGCTGTTTTTT,CARGQGNLVGELFF,TRBJ2-2,TRBV30,NA,TRBD1
TGCGCCAGCAGCGAGGACAGGGGGAACACCGGGGAGCTGTTTTTT,CASSEDRGNTGELFF,TRBJ2-2,TRBV5-1,NA,TRBD1
TGTGCCAGCAGTGACTCCAGGGTGTACGGCTACACCTTC,CASSDSRVYGYTF,TRBJ1-2,TRBV2,few,NA
TGCGCCAGCAGCTTTATTTATTCGGACAGGACGAATAGCTACGAGCAGTACTTC,CASSFIYSDRTNSYEQYF,TRBJ2-7,TRBV5-1,medium-sized,TRBD1
TGTGCCAGCATGAGGACAGGAGGTGGCTACACCTTC,CASMRTGGGYTF,TRBJ1-2,TRBV9,many,TRBD1
TGCGCCAGCAGCCAAGTAACAGGGGATACGCAGTATTTT,CASSQVTGDTQYF,TRBJ2-3,TRBV4-1,NA,NA
TGTGCCAGCTCACCACAACAGGGGACCGGGGAGCTGTTTTTT,CASSPQQGTGELFF,TRBJ2-2,TRBV18,once,TRBD1
TGTGCCAGCTCAGAACAGGGGGAAAAACTGTTTTTT,CASSEQGEKLFF,TRBJ1-4,TRBV18,many,TRBD1
TGCGCCAGCAGCTTGGCCAGTTACGAGCAGTACTTC,CASSLASYEQYF,TRBJ2-7,TRBV5-1,NA,NA
TGTGCCAGCAGTTTAAACAGGGGACCCAATCAGCCCCAGCATTTT,CASSLNRGPNQPQHF,TRBJ1-5,TRBV6-1,NA,TRBD1
TGTGCCAGCGGACTGAGGACGGACGGTGGCAATGGCTACACCTTC,CASGLRTDGGNGYTF,TRBJ1-2,TRBV27,few,NA
TGTGCCAGCAGCTTCGATCACAATGAGCAGTTCTTC,CASSFDHNEQFF,TRBJ2-1,TRBV5-6,many,NA